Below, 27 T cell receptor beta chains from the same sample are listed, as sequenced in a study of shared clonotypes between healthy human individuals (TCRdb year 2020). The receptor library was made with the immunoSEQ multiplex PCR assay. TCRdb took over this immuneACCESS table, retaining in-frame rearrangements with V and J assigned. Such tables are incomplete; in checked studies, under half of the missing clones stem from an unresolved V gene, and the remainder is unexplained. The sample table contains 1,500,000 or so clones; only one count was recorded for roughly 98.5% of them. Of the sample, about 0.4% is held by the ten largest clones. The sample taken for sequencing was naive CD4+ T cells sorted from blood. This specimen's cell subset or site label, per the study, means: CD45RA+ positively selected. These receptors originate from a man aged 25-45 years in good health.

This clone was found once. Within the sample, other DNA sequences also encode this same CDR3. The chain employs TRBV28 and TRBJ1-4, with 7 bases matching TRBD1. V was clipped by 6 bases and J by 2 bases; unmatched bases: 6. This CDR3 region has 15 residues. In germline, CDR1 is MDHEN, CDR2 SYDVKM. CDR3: CASSYRGRTNEKLFF. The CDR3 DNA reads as TGTGCCAGCAGCTACAGGGGCCGGACTAATGAAAAACTGTTTTTT.

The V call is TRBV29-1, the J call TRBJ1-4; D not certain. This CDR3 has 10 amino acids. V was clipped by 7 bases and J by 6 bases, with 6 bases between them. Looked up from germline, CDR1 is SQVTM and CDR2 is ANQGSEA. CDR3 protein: CSGGDEKLFF. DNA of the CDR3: TGCAGCGGGGGAGATGAAAAACTGTTTTTT.

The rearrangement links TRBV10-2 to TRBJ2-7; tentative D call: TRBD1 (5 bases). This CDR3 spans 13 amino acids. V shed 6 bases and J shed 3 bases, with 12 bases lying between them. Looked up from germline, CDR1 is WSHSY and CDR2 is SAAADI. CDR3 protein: CASRWGRDYEQYF. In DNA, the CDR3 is TGCGCCAGCAGGTGGGGCAGGGACTACGAGCAGTACTTC.

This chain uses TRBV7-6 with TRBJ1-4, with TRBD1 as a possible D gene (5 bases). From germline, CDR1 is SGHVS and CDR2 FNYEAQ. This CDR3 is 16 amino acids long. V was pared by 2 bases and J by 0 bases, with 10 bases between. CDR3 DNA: TGTGCCAGCAGCTTACGACAGCTCGCAACTAATGAAAAACTGTTTTTT. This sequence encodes CASSLRQLATNEKLFF.

CDR3 amino acids: CASSLERWGAPYNEQFF. CDR3 DNA: TGTGCCAGCAGCTTAGAACGATGGGGGGCGCCTTACAATGAGCAGTTCTTC. The chain couples TRBV11-3 to TRBJ2-1, with D perhaps matching TRBD1 or TRBD2 (6 bases each). This CDR3 has 17 amino acids. V was clipped by 0 bases and J by 4 bases, with 16 bases between them. Germline V gene lookup returns CDR1 SGHNT and CDR2 YENEEA. Variable domain in full (rest from reference TRBV11-3 and TRBJ2-1): EAGVVQSPRYKIIEKKQPVAFWCNPISGHNTLYWYLQNLGQGPELLIRYENEEAVDDSQLPKDRFSAERLKGVDSTLKIQPAELGDSAVYLCASSLERWGAPYNEQFFGPGTRLTVL.

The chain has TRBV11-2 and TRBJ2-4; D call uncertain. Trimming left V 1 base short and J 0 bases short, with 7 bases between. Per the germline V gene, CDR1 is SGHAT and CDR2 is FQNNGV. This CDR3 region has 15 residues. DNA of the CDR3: TGTGCCAGCAGCTTAGCCTCACGAGCCAAAAACATTCAGTACTTC. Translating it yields CASSLASRAKNIQYF. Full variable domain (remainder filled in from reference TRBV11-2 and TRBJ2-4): EAGVAQSPRYKIIEKRQSVAFWCNPISGHATLYWYQQILGQGPKLLIQFQNNGVVDDSQLPKDRFSAERLKGVDSTLKIQPAKLEDSAVYLCASSLASRAKNIQYFGAGTRLSVL.

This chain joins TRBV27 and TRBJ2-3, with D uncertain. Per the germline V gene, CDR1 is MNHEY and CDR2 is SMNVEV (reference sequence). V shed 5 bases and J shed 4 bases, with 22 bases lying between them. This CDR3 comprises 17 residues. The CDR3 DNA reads TGTGCCAGCAGTCAAACCGGAGCGATGGGGTACCCAGATACGCAGTATTTT. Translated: CASSQTGAMGYPDTQYF.

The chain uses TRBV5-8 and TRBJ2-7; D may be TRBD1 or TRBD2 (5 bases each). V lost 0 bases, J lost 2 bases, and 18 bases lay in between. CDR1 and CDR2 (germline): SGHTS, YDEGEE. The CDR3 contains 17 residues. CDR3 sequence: CASSLDFAGTGTYEQYF. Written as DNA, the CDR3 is TGTGCCAGCAGCTTGGATTTCGCCGGGACGGGGACCTACGAGCAGTACTTC.

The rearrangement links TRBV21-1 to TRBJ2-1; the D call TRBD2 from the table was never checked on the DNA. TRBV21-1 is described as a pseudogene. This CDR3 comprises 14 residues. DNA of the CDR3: TGTGCCGGTTCCGGGACTAGCCCGTCGGATGAGCAGTTCTTC. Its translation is CAGSGTSPSDEQFF.

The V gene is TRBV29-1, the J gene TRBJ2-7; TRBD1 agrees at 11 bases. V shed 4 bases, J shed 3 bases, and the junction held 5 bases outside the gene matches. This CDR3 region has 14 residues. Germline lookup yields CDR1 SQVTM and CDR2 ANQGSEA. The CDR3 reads CSVARDRGFYEQYF. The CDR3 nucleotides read TGCAGCGTTGCCCGGGACAGGGGGTTCTACGAGCAGTACTTC.

CDR3 nucleotides: TGTGCCAGCAGCATGACAGGGGGCGCTTCGAATGAGCAGTTCTTC. Amino acids: CASSMTGGASNEQFF. The V gene is TRBV7-9, the J gene TRBJ2-1; 10 bases agree with TRBD1. V dropped 5 bases and J dropped 7; count of bases not matched to a gene: 8. CDR3 length: 15 amino acids. Germline V lookup: CDR1 SEHNR, CDR2 FQNEAQ (reference sequence). The complete variable domain, with remaining parts taken from reference TRBV7-9 and TRBJ2-1, reads DTGVSQNPRHKITKRGQNVTFRCDPISEHNRLYWYRQTLGQGPEFLTYFQNEAQLEKSRLLSDRFSAERPKGSFSTLEIQRTEQGDSAMYLCASSMTGGASNEQFFGPGTRLTVL.

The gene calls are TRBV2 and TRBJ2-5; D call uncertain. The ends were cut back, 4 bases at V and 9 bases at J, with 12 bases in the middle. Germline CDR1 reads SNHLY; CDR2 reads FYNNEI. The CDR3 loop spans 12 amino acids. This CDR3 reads CASSVQYGSQYF. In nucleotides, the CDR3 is TGTGCCAGCAGTGTACAGTATGGGTCCCAGTACTTC.

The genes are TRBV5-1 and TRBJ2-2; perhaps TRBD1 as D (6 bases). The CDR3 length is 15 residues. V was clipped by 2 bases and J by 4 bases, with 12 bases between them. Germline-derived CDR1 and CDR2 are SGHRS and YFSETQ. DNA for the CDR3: TGCGCCAGCAGCTTAGTTCAGGGGACCACCGGGGAGCTGTTTTTT. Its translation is CASSLVQGTTGELFF.

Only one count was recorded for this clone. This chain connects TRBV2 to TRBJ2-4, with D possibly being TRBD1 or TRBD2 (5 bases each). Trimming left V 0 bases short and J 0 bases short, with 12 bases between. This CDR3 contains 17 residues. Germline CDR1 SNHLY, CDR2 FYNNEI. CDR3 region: CASSEAGPRVAKNIQYF. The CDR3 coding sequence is TGTGCCAGCAGTGAAGCGGGACCCAGGGTAGCCAAAAACATTCAGTACTTC. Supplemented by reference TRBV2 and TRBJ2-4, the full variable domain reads EPEVTQTPSHQVTQMGQEVILRCVPISNHLYFYWYRQILGQKVEFLVSFYNNEISEKSEIFDDQFSVERPDGSNFTLKIRSTKLEDSAMYFCASSEAGPRVAKNIQYFGAGTRLSVL.

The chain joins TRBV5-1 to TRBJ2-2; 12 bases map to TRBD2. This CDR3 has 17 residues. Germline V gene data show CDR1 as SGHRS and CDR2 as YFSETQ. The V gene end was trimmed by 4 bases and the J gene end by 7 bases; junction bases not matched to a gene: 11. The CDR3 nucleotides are TGCGCCAGCAGCGAACCGGGACTAGCGGGCCGTAACGGGGAGCTGTTTTTT. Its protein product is CASSEPGLAGRNGELFF.

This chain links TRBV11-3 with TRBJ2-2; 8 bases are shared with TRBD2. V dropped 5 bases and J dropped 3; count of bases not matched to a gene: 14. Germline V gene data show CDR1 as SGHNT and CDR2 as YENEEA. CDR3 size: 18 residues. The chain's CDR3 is CASSTSNPLLADTGELFF. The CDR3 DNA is TGTGCCAGCAGCACTAGCAACCCCTTACTAGCGGACACCGGGGAGCTGTTTTTT.

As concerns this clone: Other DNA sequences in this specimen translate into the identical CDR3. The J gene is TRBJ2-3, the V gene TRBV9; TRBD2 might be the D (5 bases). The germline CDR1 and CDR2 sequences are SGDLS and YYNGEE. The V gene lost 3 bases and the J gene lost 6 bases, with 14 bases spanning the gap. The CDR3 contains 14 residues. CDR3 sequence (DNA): TGTGCCAGCAGCGGACCCCGAGCGGCGGATACGCAGTATTTT. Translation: CASSGPRAADTQYF.

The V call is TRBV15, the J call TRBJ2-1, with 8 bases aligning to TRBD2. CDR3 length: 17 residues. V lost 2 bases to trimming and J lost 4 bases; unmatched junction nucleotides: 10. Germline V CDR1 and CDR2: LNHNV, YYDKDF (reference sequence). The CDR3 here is CATSRLLAEWDYNEQFF. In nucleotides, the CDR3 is TGTGCCACCAGCAGACTACTAGCGGAGTGGGATTACAATGAGCAGTTCTTC.

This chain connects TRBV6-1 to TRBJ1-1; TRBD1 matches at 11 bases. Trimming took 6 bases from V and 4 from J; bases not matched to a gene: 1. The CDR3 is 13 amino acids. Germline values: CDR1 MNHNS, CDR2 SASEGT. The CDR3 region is CASRDRGRTEAFF. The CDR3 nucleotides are TGTGCCAGCAGGGACAGGGGGCGCACTGAAGCTTTCTTT.

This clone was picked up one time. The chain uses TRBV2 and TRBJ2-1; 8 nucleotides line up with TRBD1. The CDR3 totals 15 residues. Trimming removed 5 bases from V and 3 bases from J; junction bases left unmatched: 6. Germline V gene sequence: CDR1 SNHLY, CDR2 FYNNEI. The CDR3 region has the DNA TGTGCCAGCAGTCATAGACAGGGGAACTACAATGAGCAGTTCTTC. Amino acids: CASSHRQGNYNEQFF. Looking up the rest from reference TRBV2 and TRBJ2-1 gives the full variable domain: EPEVTQTPSHQVTQMGQEVILRCVPISNHLYFYWYRQILGQKVEFLVSFYNNEISEKSEIFDDQFSVERPDGSNFTLKIRSTKLEDSAMYFCASSHRQGNYNEQFFGPGTRLTVL.

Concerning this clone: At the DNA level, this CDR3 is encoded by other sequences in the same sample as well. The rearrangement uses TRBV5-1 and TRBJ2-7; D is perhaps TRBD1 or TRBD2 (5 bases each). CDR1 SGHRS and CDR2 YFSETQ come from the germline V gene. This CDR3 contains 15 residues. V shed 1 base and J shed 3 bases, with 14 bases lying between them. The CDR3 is CASSLSGTGGYEQYF. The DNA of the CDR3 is TGCGCCAGCAGCTTGTCGGGAACAGGAGGCTACGAGCAGTACTTC.

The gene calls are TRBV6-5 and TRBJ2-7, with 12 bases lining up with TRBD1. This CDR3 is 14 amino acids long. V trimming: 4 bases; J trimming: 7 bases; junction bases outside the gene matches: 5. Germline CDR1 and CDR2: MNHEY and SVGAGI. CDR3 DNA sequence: TGTGCCAGCAGTTGGGGGACAGGGGGCCGTGAGCAGTACTTC. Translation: CASSWGTGGREQYF.

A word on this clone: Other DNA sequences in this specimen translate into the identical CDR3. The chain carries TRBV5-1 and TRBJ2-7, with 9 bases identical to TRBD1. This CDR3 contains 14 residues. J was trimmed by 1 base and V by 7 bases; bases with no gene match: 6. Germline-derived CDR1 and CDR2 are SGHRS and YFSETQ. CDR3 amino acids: CASSTGTGSYEQYF. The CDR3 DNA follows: TGCGCCAGCTCTACCGGGACAGGGTCCTACGAGCAGTACTTC.

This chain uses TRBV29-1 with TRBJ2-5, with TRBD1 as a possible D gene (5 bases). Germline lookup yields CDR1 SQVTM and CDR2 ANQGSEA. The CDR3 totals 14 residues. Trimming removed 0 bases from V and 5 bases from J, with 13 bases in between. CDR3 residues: CSVEEGALWETQYF. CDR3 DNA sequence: TGCAGCGTTGAAGAAGGGGCGCTATGGGAGACCCAGTACTTC.

The CDR3 bases are TGCGCCAGCAGCCCTGGACAGGCCTTGGGTTATGGCTACACCTTC. Its translation is CASSPGQALGYGYTF. The V call is TRBV4-3, the J call TRBJ1-2, with 7 bases that match TRBD1. Germline V lookup: CDR1 LGHNA, CDR2 YSLEER. The CDR3 runs 15 residues. The junction had 10 bases not matched to a gene; V was cut back by 4 bases and J by 5 bases.

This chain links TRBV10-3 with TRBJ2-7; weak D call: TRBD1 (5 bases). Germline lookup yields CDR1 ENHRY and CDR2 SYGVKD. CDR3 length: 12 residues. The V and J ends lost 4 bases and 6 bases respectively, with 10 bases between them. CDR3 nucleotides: TGTGCCATCAGTGGAGCAGGGTTCGAGCAGTACTTC. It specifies CAISGAGFEQYF.

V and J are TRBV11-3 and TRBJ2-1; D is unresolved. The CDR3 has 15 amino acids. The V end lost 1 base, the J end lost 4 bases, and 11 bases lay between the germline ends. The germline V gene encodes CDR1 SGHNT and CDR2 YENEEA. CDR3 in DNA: TGTGCCAGCAGCTTAGTAGGCTCACCTTACAATGAGCAGTTCTTC. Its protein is CASSLVGSPYNEQFF.